A single sample gave rise to the 10 T cell receptor beta chains below, sequenced in a study of human T cells and chemical hapten exposure (dated by TCRdb to the early 2020s). Libraries were made using RACE. This sample was sequenced with a NextSeq 500. The public reads were reprocessed in TCRdb via fastp at Q25 and MiXCR, keeping in-frame beta chains. Entries that share a CDR3 protein sequence are merged under the most common genes and DNA. The sample table shows tens of thousands of distinct CDR3 sequences, and 11% are seen once. The biggest ten clones account for more than 1.3% of the sample. The meaning of the sample's time point label: patch test 3, about 24 weeks after DPC sensitization. The treatment or condition label for this specimen denotes: therapeutic diphenylcyclopropenone sensitization with weekly scalp DPC. Here the sequenced sample was whole blood, taken in connection with sensitization to the hapten diphenylcyclopropenone (DPC). The source is a woman aged 45 to 65 with alopecia areata. Some clones in this sample may be carry-over from other donors' samples.

This clonotype has a handful of counts. V is TRBV4-2 and J is TRBJ2-3; the D is unclear. The CDR3 runs 13 residues. Trimming cost V 0 bases and J 6 bases, with 7 bases left between them. The germline V gene has CDR1 LGHNA and CDR2 YNFKEQ. CDR3 protein: CASSQDRSDTQYF. In DNA, the CDR3 is TGTGCCAGCAGCCAAGATCGAAGTGATACGCAGTATTTT.

This clonotype showed up many times. V usage is TRBV5-5 and J usage is TRBJ2-5, with a weak D call TRBD2 (7 bases). Looked up from germline, CDR1 is SGHKS and CDR2 is YYEKEE (reference sequence). This CDR3 comprises 14 residues. Trimming shortened V by 1 base and J by 1 base, and 8 bases separated the two germline ends. CDR3 protein: CASSLRGAQETQYF. Here the CDR3 DNA reads TGTGCCAGCAGCTTGCGGGGGGCCCAAGAGACCCAGTACTTC.

This clonotype appeared once. This CDR3 is CASSPNQLAGVGEQYF. For the CDR3, the DNA is TGTGCCAGCAGCCCCAACCAACTAGCGGGAGTTGGCGAGCAGTACTTC. The V call is TRBV9, the J call TRBJ2-7; the match to TRBD2 covers 11 bases. This CDR3 has 16 residues. J was trimmed by 6 bases and V by 4 bases; bases with no gene match: 12. Germline CDR1 SGDLS, CDR2 YYNGEE. Looking up the rest from reference TRBV9 and TRBJ2-7 gives the full variable domain: DSGVTQTPKHLITATGQRVTLRCSPRSGDLSVYWYQQSLDQGLQFLIQYYNGEERAKGNILERFSAQQFPDLHSELNLSSLELGDSALYFCASSPNQLAGVGEQYFGPGTRLTVT.

This clonotype has a handful of counts. The chain uses TRBV29-1 and TRBJ1-1, with 7 bases lining up with TRBD1. Germline assignment: CDR1 SQVTM and CDR2 ANQGSEA. This CDR3 contains 13 residues. J gave up 4 bases and V 4 bases, and 6 bases lay outside the gene matches. The CDR3 protein is CSVVARGSTEAFF. The CDR3 DNA is TGCAGCGTTGTTGCCAGGGGGAGCACTGAAGCTTTCTTT.

This chain joins TRBV12-3 or TRBV12-4 and TRBJ1-1; D perhaps matches TRBD1 (5 bases). This CDR3 contains 15 residues. Trimming stripped 3 bases from V and 0 bases from J, with 11 bases between. The CDR3 is CASSFGGSLNTEAFF. The CDR3 DNA reads as TGTGCCAGCAGTTTCGGGGGAAGCCTGAACACTGAAGCTTTCTTT.

A few counts support this clonotype. The CDR3 coding sequence is TGTGCCAGCAGTTTCGGGGGACCCAACTATGGCTACACCTTC. It specifies CASSFGGPNYGYTF. The V and J genes are TRBV6-6 and TRBJ1-2; possible D gene TRBD1, 5 bases. The germline V gene encodes CDR1 MNHNY and CDR2 SVGAGI (reference sequence). The germline V and J ends were trimmed by 4 bases and 2 bases, with 11 bases remaining between them. CDR3 size: 14 residues.

The chain employs TRBV28 and TRBJ2-5; D may be TRBD1 (5 bases). Germline V CDR1 and CDR2: MDHEN, SYDVKM. This CDR3 spans 15 amino acids. Trimming cost V 6 bases and J 1 base, with 15 bases left between them. DNA of the CDR3: TGTGCCAGCAGCGCCCCGACAGAGACCCAAGAGACCCAGTACTTC. Translated: CASSAPTETQETQYF.

J is TRBJ2-1 and V is TRBV5-4; TRBD1 matches 9 bases. The length of the CDR3 is 15 residues. Germline values: CDR1 SGHNT, CDR2 YYREEE (reference sequence). V lost 2 bases to trimming and J lost 7 bases; unmatched junction nucleotides: 7. DNA for the CDR3: TGTGCCAGCAGCTTACCGGGACAGGGAGTTAATGAGCAGTTCTTC. This encodes CASSLPGQGVNEQFF.

This clonotype was counted only a few times. The gene calls are TRBV14 and TRBJ2-1; D ambiguous. With 2 bases removed from V and 6 bases from J, the gap between germline ends came to 5 bases. From germline, CDR1 is SGHDN and CDR2 FVKESK. The CDR3 loop spans 12 amino acids. The CDR3 here is CASSQNSNEQFF. The DNA for the CDR3 is TGTGCCAGCAGCCAAAATAGCAATGAGCAGTTCTTC.

This clonotype showed up just a few times. The rearrangement uses TRBV11-3 and TRBJ2-1; D possibly corresponds to TRBD1 (7 bases). Germline CDR1 reads SGHNT; CDR2 reads YENEEA. V was shortened by 0 bases and J by 2 bases, with 17 bases between the two germline ends. This CDR3 contains 18 residues. CDR3 loop: CASSLDQGGTVTYNEQFF. In DNA, the CDR3 is TGTGCCAGCAGCTTAGATCAGGGCGGGACAGTAACCTACAATGAGCAGTTCTTC.